This T cell receptor (beta chain) was profiled in a study of cytotoxic CD8 clonotypes in ibrutinib-treated CLL. Study context: 24 partial and 2 complete responses; at median approximately 70 months, about 14 remitted, around 12 progressed. Treatment had run for a median approximately twelve months, range 6 to 36, when response samples were taken. Study results and limitations: Sampling time points were not equivalent between sustained-remission and progressing patients.

Regarding this clone: As yet, its antigen is unknown.

The germline CDR1 and CDR2 sequences are MNHEY and SMNVEV (reference sequence). This CDR3 has 18 amino acids. V lost 1 base, J lost 0 bases, and 16 bases lay in between. Depths of 1 in 200,000 to 1 in 1 million T cells were the sequencing target. Sequenced by immunoSEQ multiplex PCR; TCRdb stores in-frame clones only, minus some. The sample has over 120,000 clones, 60% to 85% seen once. This sequence joins TRBV27 and TRBJ1-5; perhaps TRBD1 as D (6 bases). The material sequenced was PBMCs, taken after 24 months of ibrutinib treatment. This TCR was sampled from a human donor with chronic lymphocytic leukemia. The CDR3 sequence: CASSLFSRTDDSNQPQHF. CDR3 sequence (DNA): TGTGCCAGCAGTTTATTTAGCAGGACAGATGATAGCAATCAGCCCCAGCATTTT.